Sequencing of this TCR beta chain was carried out in a study of T cell repertoires in cytomegalovirus infection. Looking at the study overall: Through public TCR beta signatures, both CMV infection and matching HLA type were indicated. Study-level findings and limits: Identification of carriers of CMV plus the relevant HLA was achieved through cumulative public TCR beta family frequency. Dominant in the ex vivo response were TCR beta clonotypes restricted by HLA-C and specific for CMV.

With regard to this clonotype: The antigen remains unidentified.

One entry per CDR3 protein, called by TCRdb with MiXCR from the reads. The data hold 400,000 to 600,000 distinct CDR3 sequences, with about 44% observed a single time. The V gene's germline CDR1 is SNHLY and CDR2 FYNNEI. Trimming removed 2 bases from V and 5 bases from J; junction bases left unmatched: 1. The CDR3 runs 14 residues. The specimen comprised cultured PBMCs, sampled from culture after CMV antigen stimulation. This sequence originates from a human donor in good health (CMV status not recorded). Some clones in this sample may be carry-over from other donors' samples. The gene calls are TRBV2 and TRBJ2-5, with 11 bases identical to TRBD2. In DNA form, the CDR3 reads TGTGCCAGCAGTGAACTAGCGGGAGGTGAGACCCAGTACTTC. This translates into CASSELAGGETQYF.